These 2 T cell receptor beta chains were sequenced from one sample in a study of T cells in Graves' hyperthyroidism and ophthalmopathy. Amplified TCR beta CDR3 regions derived from RNA transcripts. A first-round RT-PCR of the TCR CDR3 used the HTBI primer set. MiXCR, applied by TCRdb to the multiplex PCR reads, yields one record per CDR3 protein. This sample has a few hundred thousand distinct CDR3 sequences; roughly 16% occur once, and the top ten carry roughly 29%. Source material: blood. Receptor source: a woman between 25 and 40 years old with Graves' ophthalmopathy.

A few counts support this clonotype. The chain recombines TRBV30 with TRBJ1-4, with D possibly matching TRBD1 (5 bases). Trimming took 2 bases from V and 7 from J, leaving 17 bases between them. Germline V lookup: CDR1 GTSNPN, CDR2 SVGIG (reference sequence). This CDR3 is built from 15 residues. CDR3 protein: CAWSPSPGHTEKLFF. DNA for the CDR3: TGTGCCTGGAGTCCAAGTCCGGGGCATACTGAAAAACTGTTTTTT.

The genes are TRBV6-5 and TRBJ1-1, with no clear D. V was cut by 2 bases and J by 2 bases, with 9 bases left in between. There are 14 residues in the CDR3. CDR1 and CDR2 from the germline V gene are MNHEY and SVGAGI. CDR3 in DNA: TGTGCCAGCAGTTACAGGAGCAGCAACACTGAAGCTTTCTTT. Translating it yields CASSYRSSNTEAFF.